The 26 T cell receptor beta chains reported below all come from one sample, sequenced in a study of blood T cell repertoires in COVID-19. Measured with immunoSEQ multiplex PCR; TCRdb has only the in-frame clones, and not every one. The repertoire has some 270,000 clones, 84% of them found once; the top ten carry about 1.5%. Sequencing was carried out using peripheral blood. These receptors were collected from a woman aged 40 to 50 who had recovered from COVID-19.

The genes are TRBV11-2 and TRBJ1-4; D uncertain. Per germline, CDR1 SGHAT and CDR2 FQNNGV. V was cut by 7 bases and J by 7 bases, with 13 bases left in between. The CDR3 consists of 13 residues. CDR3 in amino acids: CASNRLLTEKLFF. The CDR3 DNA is TGTGCCAGCAACCGACTATTAACTGAAAAACTGTTTTTT.

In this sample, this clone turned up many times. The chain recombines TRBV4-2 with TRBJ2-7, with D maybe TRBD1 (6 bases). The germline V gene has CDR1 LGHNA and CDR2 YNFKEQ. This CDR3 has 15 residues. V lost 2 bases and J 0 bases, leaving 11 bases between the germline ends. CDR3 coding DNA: TGTGCCAGCAGCCAAAAGGACAGTATCTCCTACGAGCAGTACTTC. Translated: CASSQKDSISYEQYF.

The CDR3 region is CASSSRLAGDFQYF. CDR3 sequence (DNA): TGTGCCAGCAGCTCGAGACTAGCGGGGGATTTTCAGTACTTC. V usage is TRBV5-6 and J usage is TRBJ2-4, with TRBD2 matching over 12 bases. V lost 3 bases to trimming and J lost 11 bases; unmatched junction nucleotides: 6. Germline lookup yields CDR1 SGHDT and CDR2 YYEEEE. The CDR3 has 14 amino acids.

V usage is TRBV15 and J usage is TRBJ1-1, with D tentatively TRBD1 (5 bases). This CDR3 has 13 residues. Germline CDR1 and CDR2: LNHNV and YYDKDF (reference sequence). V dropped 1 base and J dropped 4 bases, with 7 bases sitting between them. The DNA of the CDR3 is TGTGCCACCAGCAGAGGCGGGGGCACTGAAGCTTTCTTT. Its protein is CATSRGGGTEAFF.

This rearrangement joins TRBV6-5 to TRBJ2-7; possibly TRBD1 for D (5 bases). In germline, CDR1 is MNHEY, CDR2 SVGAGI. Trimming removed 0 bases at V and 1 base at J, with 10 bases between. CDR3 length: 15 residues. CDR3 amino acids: CASSYSFRQSYEQYF. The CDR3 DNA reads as TGTGCCAGCAGTTACTCATTTAGACAGTCCTACGAGCAGTACTTC.

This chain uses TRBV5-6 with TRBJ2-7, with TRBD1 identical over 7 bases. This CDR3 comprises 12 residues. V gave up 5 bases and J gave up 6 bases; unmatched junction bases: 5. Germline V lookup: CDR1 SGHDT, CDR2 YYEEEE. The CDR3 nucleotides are TGTGCCAGCAGTCATACAGGGGCCGAGCAGTACTTC. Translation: CASSHTGAEQYF.

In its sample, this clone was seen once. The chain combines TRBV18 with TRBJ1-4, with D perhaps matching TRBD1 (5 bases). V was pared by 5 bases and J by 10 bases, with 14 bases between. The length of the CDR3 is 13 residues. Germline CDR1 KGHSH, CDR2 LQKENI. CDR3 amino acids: CASSKDKDRKLFF. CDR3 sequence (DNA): TGTGCCAGCTCAAAGGACAAGGATAGAAAACTGTTTTTT.

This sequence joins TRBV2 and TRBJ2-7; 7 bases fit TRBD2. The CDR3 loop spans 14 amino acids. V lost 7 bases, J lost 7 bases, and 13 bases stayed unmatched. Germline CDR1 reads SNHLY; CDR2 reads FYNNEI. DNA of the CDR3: TGTGCCAGCACCCTGGTAGGCAGGGAGGGAGAGCAGTACTTC. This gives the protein CASTLVGREGEQYF.

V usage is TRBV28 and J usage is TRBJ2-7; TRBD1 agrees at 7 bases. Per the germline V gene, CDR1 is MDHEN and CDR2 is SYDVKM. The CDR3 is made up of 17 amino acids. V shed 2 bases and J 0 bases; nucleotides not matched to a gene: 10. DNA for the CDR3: TGTGCCAGCAGTTTAAACCGGGACAGACGAACCTCCTACGAGCAGTACTTC. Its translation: CASSLNRDRRTSYEQYF.

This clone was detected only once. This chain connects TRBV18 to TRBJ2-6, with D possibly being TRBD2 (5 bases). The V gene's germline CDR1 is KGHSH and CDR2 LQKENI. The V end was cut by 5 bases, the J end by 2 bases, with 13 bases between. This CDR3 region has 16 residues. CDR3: CASSAQAGAGANVLTF. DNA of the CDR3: TGTGCCAGCTCAGCTCAAGCCGGGGCTGGGGCCAACGTCCTGACTTTC.

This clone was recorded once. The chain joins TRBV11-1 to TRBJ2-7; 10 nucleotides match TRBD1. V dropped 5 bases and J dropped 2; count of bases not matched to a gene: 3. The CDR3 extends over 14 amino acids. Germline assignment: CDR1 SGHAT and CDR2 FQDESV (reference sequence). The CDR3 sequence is CASSDRGLPYEQYF. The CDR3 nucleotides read TGTGCCAGCAGCGACAGGGGGCTTCCCTACGAGCAGTACTTC.

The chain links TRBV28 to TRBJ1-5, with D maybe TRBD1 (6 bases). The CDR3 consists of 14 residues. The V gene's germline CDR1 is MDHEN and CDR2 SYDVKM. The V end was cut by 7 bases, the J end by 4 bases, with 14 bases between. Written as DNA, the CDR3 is TGTGCCAGCAACCTAGGGGGGGAGAATCAGCCCCAGCATTTT. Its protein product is CASNLGGENQPQHF.

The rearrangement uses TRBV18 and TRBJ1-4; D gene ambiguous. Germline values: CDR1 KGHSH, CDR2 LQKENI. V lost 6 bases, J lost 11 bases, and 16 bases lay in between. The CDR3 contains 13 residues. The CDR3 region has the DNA TGTGCCAGCTCCGGGGAGGCGTTTCGGAAACTGTTTTTT. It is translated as CASSGEAFRKLFF.

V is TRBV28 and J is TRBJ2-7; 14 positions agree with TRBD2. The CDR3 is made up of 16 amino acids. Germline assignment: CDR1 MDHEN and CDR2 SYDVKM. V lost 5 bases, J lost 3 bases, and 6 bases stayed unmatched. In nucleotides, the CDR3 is TGTGCCAGCAGTCAGACTAGCGGGGGGGCCTACTACGAGCAGTACTTC. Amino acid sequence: CASSQTSGGAYYEQYF.

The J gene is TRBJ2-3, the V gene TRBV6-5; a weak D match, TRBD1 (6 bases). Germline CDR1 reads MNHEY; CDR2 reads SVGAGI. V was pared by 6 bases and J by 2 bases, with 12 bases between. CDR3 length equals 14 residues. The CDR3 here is CASRPGQTTDTQYF. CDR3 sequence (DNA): TGTGCCAGCAGACCCGGACAGACCACAGATACGCAGTATTTT.

For the CDR3, the DNA is TGTGCCAGCAGCCTAGGGACAGCCGGTGGTGAAGCTTTCTTT. Translating gives CASSLGTAGGEAFF. The rearrangement uses TRBV3-1 (or the pseudogene TRBV3-2) and TRBJ1-1, with 7 bases fitting TRBD1. Germline V gives CDR1 LGHDT, CDR2 YNNKEL (reference sequence). The CDR3 covers 14 residues. The J segment lost 7 bases and the V segment lost 4 bases, leaving 9 bases of the junction unmatched.

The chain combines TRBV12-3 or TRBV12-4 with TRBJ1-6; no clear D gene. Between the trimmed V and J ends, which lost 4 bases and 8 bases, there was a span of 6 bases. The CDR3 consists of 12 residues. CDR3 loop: CASSSRYSPLHF. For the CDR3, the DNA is TGTGCCAGCAGTTCTCGGTATTCACCCCTCCACTTT.

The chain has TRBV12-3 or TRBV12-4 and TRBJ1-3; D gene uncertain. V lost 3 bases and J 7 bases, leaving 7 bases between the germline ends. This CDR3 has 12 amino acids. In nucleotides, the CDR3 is TGTGCCAGCAGTTTTGGGCTGAACACCATATATTTT. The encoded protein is CASSFGLNTIYF.

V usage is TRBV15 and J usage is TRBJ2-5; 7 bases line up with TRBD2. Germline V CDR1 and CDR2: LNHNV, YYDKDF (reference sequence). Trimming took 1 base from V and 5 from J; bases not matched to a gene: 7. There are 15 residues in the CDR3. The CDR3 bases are TGTGCCACCAGCAGAGTGAAGGGGAGGGGCGAGACCCAGTACTTC. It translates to CATSRVKGRGETQYF.

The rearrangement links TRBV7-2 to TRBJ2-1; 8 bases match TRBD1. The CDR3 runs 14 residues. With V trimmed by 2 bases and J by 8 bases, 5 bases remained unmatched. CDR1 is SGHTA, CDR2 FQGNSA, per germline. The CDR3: CASSLWTGYDEQFF. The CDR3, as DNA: TGTGCCAGCAGCTTATGGACAGGGTACGATGAGCAGTTCTTC.

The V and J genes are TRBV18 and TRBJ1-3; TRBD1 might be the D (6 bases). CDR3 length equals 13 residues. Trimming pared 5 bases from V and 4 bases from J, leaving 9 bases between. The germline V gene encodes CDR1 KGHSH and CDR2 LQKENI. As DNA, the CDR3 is TGTGCCAGCTCAGGGGGCGCCGGAAACACCATATATTTT. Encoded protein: CASSGGAGNTIYF.

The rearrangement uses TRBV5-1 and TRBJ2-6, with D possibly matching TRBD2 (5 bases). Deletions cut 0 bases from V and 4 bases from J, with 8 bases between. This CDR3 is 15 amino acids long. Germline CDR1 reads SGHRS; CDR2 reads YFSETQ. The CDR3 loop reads CASSLALAGANVLTF. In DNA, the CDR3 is TGCGCCAGCAGCTTGGCTCTAGCCGGGGCCAACGTCCTGACTTTC.

The CDR3 region is CASSLVGTGGSNQPQHF. As DNA, the CDR3 is TGTGCCAGCAGCTTAGTAGGTACGGGGGGCAGCAATCAGCCCCAGCATTTT. The chain links TRBV7-2 to TRBJ1-5; the D gene is possibly TRBD1 (6 bases). V was pared by 1 base and J by 1 base, with 14 bases between. CDR1 and CDR2 (germline): SGHTA, FQGNSA. This CDR3 spans 17 amino acids.

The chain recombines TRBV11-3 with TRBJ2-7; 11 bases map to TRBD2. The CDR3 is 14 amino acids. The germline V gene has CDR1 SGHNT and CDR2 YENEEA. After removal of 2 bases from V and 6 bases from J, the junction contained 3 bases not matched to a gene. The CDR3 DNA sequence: TGTGCCAGCAGCTTATCACTAGCGGGGGCCGAGCAGTACTTC. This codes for CASSLSLAGAEQYF.

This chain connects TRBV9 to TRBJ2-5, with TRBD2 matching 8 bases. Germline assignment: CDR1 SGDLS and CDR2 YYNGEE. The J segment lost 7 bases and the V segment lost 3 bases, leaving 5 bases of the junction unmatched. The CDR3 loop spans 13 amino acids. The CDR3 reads CASSEAGEGTQYF. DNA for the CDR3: TGTGCCAGCAGCGAAGCGGGGGAGGGGACCCAGTACTTC.

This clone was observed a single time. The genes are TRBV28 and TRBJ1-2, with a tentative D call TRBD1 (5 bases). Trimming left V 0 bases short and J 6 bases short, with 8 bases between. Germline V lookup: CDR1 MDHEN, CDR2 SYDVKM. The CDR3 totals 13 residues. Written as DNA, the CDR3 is TGTGCCAGCAGTTTATGGACAGCTGATGGCTACACCTTC. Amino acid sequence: CASSLWTADGYTF.